This T cell receptor (beta chain) was recovered during a study of cytomegalovirus exposure and HLA in healthy donors. Study information: Ancestry clustering placed around four fifths of around 400 genotyped donors in the Caucasian-associated cluster.

Findings and limits, study-wide: TCR beta chains numbering more than 150 were designated cytomegalovirus-associated. Productive status was seen about 87% or about 30% of the time for most TCR beta V segments in an earlier analysis.

A multiplex PCR was run with 60 Vbeta primers and 13 Jbeta primers. Assay: immunoSEQ multiplex PCR; the TCRdb copy retains only in-frame clones and omits some. The data hold around 190,000 clones, with 79% observed a single time. The CDR3 length is 14 residues. The germline gives CDR1 SGHRS, CDR2 YFSETQ. The trim removed 0 bases at V and 7 bases at J, leaving 5 bases unmatched. As for this clone: Its cognate antigen is unknown.

The clonotype comes from a woman under 30 in good health and CMV-seronegative. Material: PBMCs. The chain carries TRBV5-1 and TRBJ1-1; TRBD1 aligns across 8 bases. The CDR3 sequence: CASSLGQGAIEAFF. Here the CDR3 DNA reads TGCGCCAGCAGCTTGGGTCAGGGGGCAATTGAAGCTTTCTTT. Complete variable domain (other parts from reference TRBV5-1 and TRBJ1-1): KAGVTQTPRYLIKTRGQQVTLSCSPISGHRSVSWYQQTPGQGLQFLFEYFSETQRNKGNFPGRFSGRQFSNSRSEMNVSTLELGDSALYLCASSLGQGAIEAFFGQGTRLTVV.